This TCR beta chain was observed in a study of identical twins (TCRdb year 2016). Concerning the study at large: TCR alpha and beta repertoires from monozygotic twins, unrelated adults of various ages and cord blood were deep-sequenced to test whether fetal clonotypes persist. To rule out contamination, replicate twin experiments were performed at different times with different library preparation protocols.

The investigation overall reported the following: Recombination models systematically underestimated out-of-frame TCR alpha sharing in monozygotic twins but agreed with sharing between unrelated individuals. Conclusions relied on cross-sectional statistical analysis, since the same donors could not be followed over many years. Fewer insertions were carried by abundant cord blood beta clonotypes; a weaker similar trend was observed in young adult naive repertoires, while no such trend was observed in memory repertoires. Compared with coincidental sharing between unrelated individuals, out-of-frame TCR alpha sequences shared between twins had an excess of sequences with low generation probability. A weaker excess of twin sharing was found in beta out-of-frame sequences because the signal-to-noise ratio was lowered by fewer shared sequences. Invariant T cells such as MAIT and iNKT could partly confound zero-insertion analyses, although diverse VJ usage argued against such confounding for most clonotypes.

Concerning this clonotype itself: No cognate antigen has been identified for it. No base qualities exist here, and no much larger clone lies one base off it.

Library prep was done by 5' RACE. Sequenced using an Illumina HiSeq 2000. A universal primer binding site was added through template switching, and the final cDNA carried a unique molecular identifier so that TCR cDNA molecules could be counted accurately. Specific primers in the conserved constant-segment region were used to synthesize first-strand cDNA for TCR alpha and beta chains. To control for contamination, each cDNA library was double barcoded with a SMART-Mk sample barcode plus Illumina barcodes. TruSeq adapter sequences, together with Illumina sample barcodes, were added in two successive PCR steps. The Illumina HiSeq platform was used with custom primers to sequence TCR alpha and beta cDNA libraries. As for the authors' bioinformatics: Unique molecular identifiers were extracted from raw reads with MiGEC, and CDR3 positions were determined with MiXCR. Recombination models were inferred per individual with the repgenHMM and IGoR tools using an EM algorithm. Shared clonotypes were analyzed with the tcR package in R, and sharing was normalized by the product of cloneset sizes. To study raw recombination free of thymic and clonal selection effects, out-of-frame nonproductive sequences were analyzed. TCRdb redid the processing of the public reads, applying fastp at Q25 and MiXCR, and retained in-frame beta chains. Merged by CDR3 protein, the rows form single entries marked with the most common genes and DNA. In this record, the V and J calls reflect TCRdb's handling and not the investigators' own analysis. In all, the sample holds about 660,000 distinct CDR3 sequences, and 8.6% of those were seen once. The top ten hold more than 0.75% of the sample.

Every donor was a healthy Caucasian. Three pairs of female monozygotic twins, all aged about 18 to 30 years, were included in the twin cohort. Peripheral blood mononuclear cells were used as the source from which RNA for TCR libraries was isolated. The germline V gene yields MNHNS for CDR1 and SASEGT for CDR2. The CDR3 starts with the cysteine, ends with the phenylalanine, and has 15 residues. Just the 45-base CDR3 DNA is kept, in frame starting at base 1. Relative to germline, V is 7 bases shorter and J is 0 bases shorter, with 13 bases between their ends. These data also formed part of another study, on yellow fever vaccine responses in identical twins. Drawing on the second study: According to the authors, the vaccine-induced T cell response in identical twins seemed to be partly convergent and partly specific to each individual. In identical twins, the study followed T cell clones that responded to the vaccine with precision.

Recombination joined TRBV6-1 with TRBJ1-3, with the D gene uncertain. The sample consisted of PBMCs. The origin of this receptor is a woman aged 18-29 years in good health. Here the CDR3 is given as CASTVDGNSGNTIYF. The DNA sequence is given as TGTGCCAGCACCGTAGACGGGAACTCTGGAAACACCATATATTTT.